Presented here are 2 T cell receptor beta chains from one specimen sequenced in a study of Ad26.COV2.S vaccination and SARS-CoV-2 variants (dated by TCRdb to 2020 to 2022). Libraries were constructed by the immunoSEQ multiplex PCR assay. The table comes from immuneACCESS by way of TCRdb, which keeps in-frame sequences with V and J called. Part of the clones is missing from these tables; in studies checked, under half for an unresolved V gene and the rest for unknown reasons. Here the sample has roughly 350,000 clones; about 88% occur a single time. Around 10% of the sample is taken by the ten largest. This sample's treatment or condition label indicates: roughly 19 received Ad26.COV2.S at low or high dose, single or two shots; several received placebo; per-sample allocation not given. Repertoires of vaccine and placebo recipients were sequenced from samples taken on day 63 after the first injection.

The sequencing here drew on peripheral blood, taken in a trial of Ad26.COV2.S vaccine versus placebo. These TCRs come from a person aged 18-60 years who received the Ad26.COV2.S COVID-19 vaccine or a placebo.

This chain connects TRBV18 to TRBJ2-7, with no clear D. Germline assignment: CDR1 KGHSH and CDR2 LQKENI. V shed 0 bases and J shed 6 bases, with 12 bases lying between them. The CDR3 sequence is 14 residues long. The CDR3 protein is CASSPPGKGGEQYF. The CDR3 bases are TGTGCCAGCTCACCACCGGGAAAAGGCGGCGAGCAGTACTTC.

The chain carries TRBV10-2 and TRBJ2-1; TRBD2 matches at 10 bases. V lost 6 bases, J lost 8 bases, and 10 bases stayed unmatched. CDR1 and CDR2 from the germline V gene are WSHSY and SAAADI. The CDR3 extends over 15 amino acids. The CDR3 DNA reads TGCGCCAGCAGGGACAGCGGGAGGGCCGGCTATGAGCAGTTCTTC. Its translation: CASRDSGRAGYEQFF.